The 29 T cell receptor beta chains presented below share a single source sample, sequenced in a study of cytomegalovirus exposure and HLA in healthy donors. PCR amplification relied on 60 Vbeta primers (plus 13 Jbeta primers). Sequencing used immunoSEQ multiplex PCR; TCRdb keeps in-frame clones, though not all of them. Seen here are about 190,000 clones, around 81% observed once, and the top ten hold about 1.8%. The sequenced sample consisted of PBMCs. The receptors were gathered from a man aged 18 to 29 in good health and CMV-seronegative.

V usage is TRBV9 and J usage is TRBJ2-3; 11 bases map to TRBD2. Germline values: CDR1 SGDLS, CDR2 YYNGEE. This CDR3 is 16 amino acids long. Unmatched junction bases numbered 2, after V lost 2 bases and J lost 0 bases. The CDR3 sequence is CASSVLAGGSTDTQYF. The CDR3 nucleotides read TGTGCCAGCAGCGTGCTAGCGGGGGGAAGCACAGATACGCAGTATTTT. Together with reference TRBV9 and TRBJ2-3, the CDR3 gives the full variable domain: DSGVTQTPKHLITATGQRVTLRCSPRSGDLSVYWYQQSLDQGLQFLIQYYNGEERAKGNILERFSAQQFPDLHSELNLSSLELGDSALYFCASSVLAGGSTDTQYFGPGTRLTVL.

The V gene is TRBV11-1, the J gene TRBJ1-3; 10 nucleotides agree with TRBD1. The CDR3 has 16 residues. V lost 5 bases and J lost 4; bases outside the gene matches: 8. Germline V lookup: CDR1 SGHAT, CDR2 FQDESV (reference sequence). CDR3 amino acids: CASSPRQGARGNTIYF. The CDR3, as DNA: TGTGCCAGCAGCCCTAGACAGGGGGCGAGAGGAAACACCATATATTTT.

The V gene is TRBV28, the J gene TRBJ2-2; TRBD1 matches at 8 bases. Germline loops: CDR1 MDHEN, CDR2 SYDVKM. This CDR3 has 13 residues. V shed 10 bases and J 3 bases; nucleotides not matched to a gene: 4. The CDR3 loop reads CAIRGPDTGELFF. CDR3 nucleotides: TGTGCCATCAGGGGGCCGGACACCGGGGAGCTGTTTTTT.

The DNA of the CDR3 is TGCGCCAGCAGCCAACAGGGTCCCCTATACAATGAGCAGTTCTTC. Translated: CASSQQGPLYNEQFF. The chain has TRBV5-1 and TRBJ2-1, with D possibly TRBD1 on 6 matching bases. This CDR3 is 15 amino acids long. V was clipped by 4 bases and J by 4 bases, with 15 bases between them. Germline V gene sequence: CDR1 SGHRS, CDR2 YFSETQ.

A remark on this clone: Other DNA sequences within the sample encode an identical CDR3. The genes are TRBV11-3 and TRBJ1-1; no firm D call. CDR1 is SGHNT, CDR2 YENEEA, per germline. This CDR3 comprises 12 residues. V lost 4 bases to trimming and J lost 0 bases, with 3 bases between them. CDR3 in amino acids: CASSSMNTEAFF. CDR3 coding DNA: TGTGCCAGCAGCTCAATGAACACTGAAGCTTTCTTT.

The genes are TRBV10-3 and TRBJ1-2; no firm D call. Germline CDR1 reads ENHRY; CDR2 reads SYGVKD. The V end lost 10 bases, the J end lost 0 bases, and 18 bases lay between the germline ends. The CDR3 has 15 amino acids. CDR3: CASTASSLTNYGYTF. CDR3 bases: TGTGCCAGCACCGCTAGCTCACTAACTAACTATGGCTACACCTTC.

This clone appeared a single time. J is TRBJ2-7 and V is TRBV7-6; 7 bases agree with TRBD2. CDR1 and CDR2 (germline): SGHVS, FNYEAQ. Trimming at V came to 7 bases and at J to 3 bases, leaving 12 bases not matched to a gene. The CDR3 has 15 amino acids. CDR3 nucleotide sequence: TGTGCCAGCACCCGAAGGGGCGGGAGTAACTACGAGCAGTACTTC. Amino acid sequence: CASTRRGGSNYEQYF.

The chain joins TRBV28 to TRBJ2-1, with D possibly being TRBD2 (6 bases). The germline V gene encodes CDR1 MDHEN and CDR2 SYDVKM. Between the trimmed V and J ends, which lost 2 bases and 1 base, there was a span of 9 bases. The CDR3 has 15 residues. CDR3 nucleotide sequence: TGTGCCAGCAGTTTACTGGGGAGGTCCTACAATGAGCAGTTCTTC. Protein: CASSLLGRSYNEQFF.

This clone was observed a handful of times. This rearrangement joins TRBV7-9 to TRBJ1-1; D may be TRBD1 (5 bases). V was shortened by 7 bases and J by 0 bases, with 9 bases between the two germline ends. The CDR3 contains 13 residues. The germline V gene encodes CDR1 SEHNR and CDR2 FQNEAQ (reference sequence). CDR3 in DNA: TGTGCCAGCACAACAGGAATGAACACTGAAGCTTTCTTT. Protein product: CASTTGMNTEAFF.

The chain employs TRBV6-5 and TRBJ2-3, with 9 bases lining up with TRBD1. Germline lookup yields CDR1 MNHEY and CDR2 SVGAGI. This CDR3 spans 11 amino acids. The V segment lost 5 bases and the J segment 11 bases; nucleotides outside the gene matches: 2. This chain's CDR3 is CASSTGGRQYF. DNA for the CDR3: TGTGCCAGCAGTACAGGGGGCAGGCAGTATTTT.

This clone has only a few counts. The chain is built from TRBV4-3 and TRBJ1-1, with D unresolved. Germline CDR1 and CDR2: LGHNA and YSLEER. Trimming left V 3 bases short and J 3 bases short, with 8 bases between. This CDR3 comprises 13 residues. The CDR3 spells CASSHERDTEAFF. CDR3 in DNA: TGCGCCAGCAGCCATGAACGGGACACTGAAGCTTTCTTT.

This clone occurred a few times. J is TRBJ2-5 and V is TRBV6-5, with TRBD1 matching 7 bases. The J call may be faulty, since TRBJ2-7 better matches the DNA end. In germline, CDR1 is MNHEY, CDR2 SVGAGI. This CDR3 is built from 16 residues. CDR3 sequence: CASSFEPGQISYEQYF. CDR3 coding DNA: TGTGCCAGCAGTTTCGAACCGGGACAGATATCCTACGAGCAGTACTTC.

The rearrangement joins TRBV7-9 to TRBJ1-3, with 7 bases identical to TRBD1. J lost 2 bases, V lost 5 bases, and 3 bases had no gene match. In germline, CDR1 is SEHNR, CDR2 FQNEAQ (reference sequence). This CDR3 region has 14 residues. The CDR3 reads CASSRGQAGNTIYF. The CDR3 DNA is TGTGCCAGCAGCAGGGGGCAAGCTGGAAACACCATATATTTT.

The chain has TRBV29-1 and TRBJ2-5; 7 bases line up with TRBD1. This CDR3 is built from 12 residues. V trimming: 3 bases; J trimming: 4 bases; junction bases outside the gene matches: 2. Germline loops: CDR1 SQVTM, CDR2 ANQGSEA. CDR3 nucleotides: TGCAGCGTTGACCGGACAGGAGAGACCCAGTACTTC. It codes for CSVDRTGETQYF.

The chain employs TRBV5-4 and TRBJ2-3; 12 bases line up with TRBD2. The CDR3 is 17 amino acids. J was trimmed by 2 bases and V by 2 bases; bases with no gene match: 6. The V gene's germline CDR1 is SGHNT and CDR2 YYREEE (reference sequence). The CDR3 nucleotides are TGTGCCAGCAGCTTTAGGACTAGCGGGGCGTACACAGATACGCAGTATTTT. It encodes CASSFRTSGAYTDTQYF. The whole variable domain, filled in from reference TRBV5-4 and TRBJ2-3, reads ETGVTQSPTHLIKTRGQQVTLRCSSQSGHNTVSWYQQALGQGPQFIFQYYREEENGRGNFPPRFSGLQFPNYSSELNVNALELDDSALYLCASSFRTSGAYTDTQYFGPGTRLTVL.

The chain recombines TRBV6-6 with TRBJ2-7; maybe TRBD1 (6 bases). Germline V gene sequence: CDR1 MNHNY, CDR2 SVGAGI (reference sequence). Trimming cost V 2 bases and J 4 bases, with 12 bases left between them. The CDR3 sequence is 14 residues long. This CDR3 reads CASSYPGTSYEQYF. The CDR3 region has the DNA TGTGCCAGCAGTTACCCCGGGACATCTTACGAGCAGTACTTC.

The CDR3 nucleotides read TGCGCCAGCAGCCAAGTTATGCGGCTAACCTACGAGCAGTACTTC. Encoded protein: CASSQVMRLTYEQYF. The chain joins TRBV4-1 to TRBJ2-7, with D unclear. The V gene's germline CDR1 is MGHRA and CDR2 YSYEKL. CDR3 size: 15 residues. The V end lost 1 base, the J end lost 2 bases, and 12 bases lay between the germline ends.

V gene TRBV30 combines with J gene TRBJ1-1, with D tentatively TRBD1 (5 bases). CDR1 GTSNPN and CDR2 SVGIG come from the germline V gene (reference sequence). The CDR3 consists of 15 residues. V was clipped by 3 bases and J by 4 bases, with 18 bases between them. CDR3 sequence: CAWRGSGLWGTEAFF. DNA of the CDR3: TGTGCCTGGAGGGGGTCAGGGCTGTGGGGCACTGAAGCTTTCTTT.

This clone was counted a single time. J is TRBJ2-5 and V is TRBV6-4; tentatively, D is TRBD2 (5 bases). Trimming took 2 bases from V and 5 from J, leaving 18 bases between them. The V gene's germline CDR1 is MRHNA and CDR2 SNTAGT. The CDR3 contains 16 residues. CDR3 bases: TGTGCCAGCAGTGACATTAAAGAGGGAGTCGAGGAGACCCAGTACTTC. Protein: CASSDIKEGVEETQYF.

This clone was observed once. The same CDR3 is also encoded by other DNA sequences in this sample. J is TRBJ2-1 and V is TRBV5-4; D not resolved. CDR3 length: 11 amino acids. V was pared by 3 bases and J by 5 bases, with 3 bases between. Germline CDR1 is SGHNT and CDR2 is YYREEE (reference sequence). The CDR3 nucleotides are TGTGCCAGCAGCTCGGACAATGAGCAGTTCTTC. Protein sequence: CASSSDNEQFF.

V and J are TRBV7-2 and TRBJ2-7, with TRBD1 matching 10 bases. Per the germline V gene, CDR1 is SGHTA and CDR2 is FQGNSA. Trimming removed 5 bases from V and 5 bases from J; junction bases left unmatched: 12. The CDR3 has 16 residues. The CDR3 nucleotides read TGTGCCAGCAGCCGCAGACGGGACAGGGGTTCCCACGAGCAGTACTTC. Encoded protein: CASSRRRDRGSHEQYF.

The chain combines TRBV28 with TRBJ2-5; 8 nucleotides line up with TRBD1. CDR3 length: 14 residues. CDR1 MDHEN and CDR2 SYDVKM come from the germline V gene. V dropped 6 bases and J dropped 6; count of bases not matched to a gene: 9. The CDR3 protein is CASRLQGGVKTQYF. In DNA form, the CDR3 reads TGTGCCAGCAGGCTACAGGGGGGAGTGAAGACCCAGTACTTC.

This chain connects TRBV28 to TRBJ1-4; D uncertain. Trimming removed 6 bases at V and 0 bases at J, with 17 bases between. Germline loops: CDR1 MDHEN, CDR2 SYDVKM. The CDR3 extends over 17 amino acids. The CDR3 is CASSPLRGPATNEKLFF. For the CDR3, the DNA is TGTGCCAGCAGCCCCCTCCGAGGCCCCGCAACTAATGAAAAACTGTTTTTT. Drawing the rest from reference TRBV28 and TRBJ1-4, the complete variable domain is DVKVTQSSRYLVKRTGEKVFLECVQDMDHENMFWYRQDPGLGLRLIYFSYDVKMKEKGDIPEGYSVSREKKERFSLILESASTNQTSMYLCASSPLRGPATNEKLFFGSGTQLSVL.

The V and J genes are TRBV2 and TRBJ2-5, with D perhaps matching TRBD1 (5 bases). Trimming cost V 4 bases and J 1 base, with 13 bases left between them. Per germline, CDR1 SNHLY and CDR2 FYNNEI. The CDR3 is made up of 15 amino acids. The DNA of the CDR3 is TGTGCCAGCAGTGTTAGACAGCCTTCCCAAGAGACCCAGTACTTC. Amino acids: CASSVRQPSQETQYF.

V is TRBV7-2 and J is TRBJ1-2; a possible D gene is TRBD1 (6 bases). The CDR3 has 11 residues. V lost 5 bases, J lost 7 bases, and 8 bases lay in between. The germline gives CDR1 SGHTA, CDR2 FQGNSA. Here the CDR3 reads CASSRRGGYTF. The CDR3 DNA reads TGTGCCAGCAGCCGCAGGGGTGGCTACACCTTC.

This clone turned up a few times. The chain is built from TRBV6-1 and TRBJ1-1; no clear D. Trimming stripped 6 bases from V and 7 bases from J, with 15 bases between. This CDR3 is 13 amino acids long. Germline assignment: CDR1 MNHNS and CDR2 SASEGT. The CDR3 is CASSGRAGNEAFF. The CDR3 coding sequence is TGTGCCAGCAGCGGGAGAGCGGGTAATGAAGCTTTCTTT.

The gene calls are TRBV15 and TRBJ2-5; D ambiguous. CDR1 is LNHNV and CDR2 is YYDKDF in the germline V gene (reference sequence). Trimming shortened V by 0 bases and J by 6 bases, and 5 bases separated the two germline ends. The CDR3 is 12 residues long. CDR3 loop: CATSRDTQTQYF. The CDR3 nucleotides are TGTGCCACCAGCAGAGATACTCAGACCCAGTACTTC.

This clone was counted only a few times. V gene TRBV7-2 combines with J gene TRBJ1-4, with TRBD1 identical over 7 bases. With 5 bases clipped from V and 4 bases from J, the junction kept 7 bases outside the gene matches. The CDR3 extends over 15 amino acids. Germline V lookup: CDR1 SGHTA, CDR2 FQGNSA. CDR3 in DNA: TGTGCCAGCAGCCCTACGACAGGGAGTAATGAAAAACTGTTTTTT. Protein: CASSPTTGSNEKLFF. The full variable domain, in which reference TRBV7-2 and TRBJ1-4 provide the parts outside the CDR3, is GAGVSQSPSNKVTEKGKDVELRCDPISGHTALYWYRQSLGQGLEFLIYFQGNSAPDKSGLPSDRFSAERTGGSVSTLTIQRTQQEDSAVYLCASSPTTGSNEKLFFGSGTQLSVL.

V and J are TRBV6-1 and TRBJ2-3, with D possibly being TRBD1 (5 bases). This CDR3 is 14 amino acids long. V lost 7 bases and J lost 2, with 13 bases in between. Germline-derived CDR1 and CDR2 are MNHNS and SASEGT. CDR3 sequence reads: CASKRGPYTDTQYF. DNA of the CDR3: TGTGCCAGCAAAAGGGGCCCGTACACAGATACGCAGTATTTT.